The 18 T cell receptor delta chains given below trace back to one sample, sequenced in a study of Vδ1+ human thymocytes. Study-level results: Thymic TRG and TRD repertoires appeared highly polyclonal, with Gaussian CDR3 length distributions.

Sequences come from RNA converted to cDNA by reverse transcription. Pooled V-gene forward primers with one constant-region reverse primer generated the CDR3 amplicons by multiplex PCR. TCRdb re-called the multiplex PCR reads using CATT. Among 45,000 to 60,000 delta-chain clones, approximately 16% were seen once, and the ten largest hold 0.5%. These TCRs' antigens remain unknown. The sequenced material came from Vdelta1+ gamma-delta thymocytes from the thymus. Subset in this sample: FACS-sorted CD3+ TCRalphabeta- TCRVdelta1+ TCRVdelta2- thymocytes. The receptor source for this set is a boy less than two years old who had congenital heart surgery.

V usage is TRDV1 and J usage is TRDJ1; unclear D gene. The CDR3 length is 17 residues. CDR1 is TSWWSYY, CDR2 QGS, per germline. V lost 3 bases and J lost 7, with 24 bases in between. The DNA of the CDR3 is TGTGCTCTTGGGGAGCTACTACTTAGGCCTTGGTACAGTAAACTCATCTTT. This gives the protein CALGELLLRPWYSKLIF.

This clone came up a few times. V gene TRDV1 combines with J gene TRDJ1; 9 bases line up with TRDD3. This CDR3 comprises 18 residues. The germline V gene encodes CDR1 TSWWSYY and CDR2 QGS. V shed 4 bases and J 0 bases; nucleotides not matched to a gene: 12. The CDR3 protein is CALGVDVYWGTHTDKLIF. The CDR3 region has the DNA TGTGCTCTTGGGGTTGACGTGTACTGGGGGACCCACACCGATAAACTCATCTTT.

This rearrangement joins TRDV1 to TRDJ1; no reliable D call. V was cut by 2 bases and J by 10 bases, with 20 bases left in between. The CDR3 has 15 amino acids. Germline V gene lookup returns CDR1 TSWWSYY and CDR2 QGS. CDR3 sequence (DNA): TGTGCTCTTGGGGAAGCCAGGTACGATAATCACGGACTCATCTTT. The encoded protein is CALGEARYDNHGLIF.

This clone was counted a few times. The chain links TRDV2 to TRDJ1, with TRDD3 matching 8 bases. V was clipped by 4 bases and J by 3 bases; unmatched bases: 6. In germline, CDR1 is GEAIGNYY, CDR2 EKD. The CDR3 is made up of 14 amino acids. This CDR3 is CACEPGILSDKLIF. The CDR3 DNA reads as TGTGCCTGTGAGCCGGGGATACTGTCCGATAAACTCATCTTT.

The chain uses TRDV1 and TRDJ1, with TRDD3 identical over 8 bases. The V gene's germline CDR1 is TSWWSYY and CDR2 QGS. The CDR3 contains 24 residues. The trim removed 0 bases at V and 1 base at J, leaving 28 bases unmatched. The CDR3 sequence: CALGELWWAPPSLLGGTLTDKLIF. The CDR3 nucleotides are TGTGCTCTTGGGGAACTCTGGTGGGCACCTCCCTCCTTACTGGGGGGGACGCTCACCGATAAACTCATCTTT.

This clone has only a few counts. The gene calls are TRDV1 and TRDJ1, with 8 bases fitting TRDD3. This CDR3 is 24 amino acids long. The germline gives CDR1 TSWWSYY, CDR2 QGS. J was trimmed by 5 bases and V by 2 bases; bases with no gene match: 34. CDR3 in DNA: TGTGCTCTTGGGGAAGTTCCAACCAGCAGGTCCTTCCCCCTGACTGGGGGTTATTTTGATAAACTCATCTTT. It yields the protein CALGEVPTSRSFPLTGGYFDKLIF.

V usage is TRDV1 and J usage is TRDJ1; the D is unclear. Germline CDR1 is TSWWSYY and CDR2 is QGS. The V end lost 2 bases, the J end lost 3 bases, and 16 bases lay between the germline ends. CDR3 length: 16 residues. CDR3 amino acids: CALGEVDINEADKLIF. The DNA for the CDR3 is TGTGCTCTTGGGGAAGTAGATATAAACGAGGCCGATAAACTCATCTTT.

V and J are TRDV1 and TRDJ1; TRDD3 agrees at 9 bases. The CDR3 sequence is 22 residues long. From germline, CDR1 is TSWWSYY and CDR2 QGS. The J segment lost 11 bases and the V segment lost 3 bases, leaving 34 bases of the junction unmatched. This CDR3 reads CALGEGGYLPLFYTGGRGELIF. The CDR3 region has the DNA TGTGCTCTTGGGGAGGGCGGATACCTTCCCCTTTTCTATACTGGGGGACGCGGTGAGCTCATCTTT.

This clone showed up just a few times. The chain employs TRAV29/DV5 and TRDJ1, with 10 bases that match TRDD3. CDR3 length: 18 amino acids. V was clipped by 4 bases and J by 1 base; unmatched bases: 16. Germline V gives CDR1 NSMFDY, CDR2 ISSIKDK. The CDR3 DNA is TGTGCAGCACTCCTGTCTTCCTACTGGGGGATCCGCACCGATAAACTCATCTTT. This sequence encodes CAALLSSYWGIRTDKLIF. Together with reference TRAV29/DV5 and TRDJ1, the CDR3 gives the full variable domain: DQQVKQNSPSLSVQEGRISILNCDYTNSMFDYFLWYKKYPAEGPTFLISISSIKDKNEDGRFTVFLNKSAKHLSLHIVPSQPGDSAVYFCAALLSSYWGIRTDKLIFGKGTRVTVEP.

Remarks on this clone: A clone one base away is much larger, so this may be a read error. The rearrangement uses TRDV1 and TRDJ1; TRDD2 is a possible D gene (5 bases). Germline V gives CDR1 TSWWSYY, CDR2 QGS. Trimming left V 4 bases short and J 3 bases short, with 15 bases between. There are 15 residues in the CDR3. The CDR3 region has the DNA TGTGCTCTTGGGGCACTTCCGACGGAGGCCGATAAACTCATCTTT. This codes for CALGALPTEADKLIF.

A few counts support this clone. This chain connects TRDV1 to TRDJ1; 11 positions agree with TRDD3. This CDR3 region has 20 residues. Germline V gene sequence: CDR1 TSWWSYY, CDR2 QGS. The CDR3 sequence: CALLTPCRVLGDIGTDKLIF. Written as DNA, the CDR3 is TGTGCGCTGCTGACGCCCTGCCGGGTACTGGGGGATATAGGCACCGATAAACTCATCTTT.

The V call is TRDV1, the J call TRDJ1; a possible D gene is TRDD3 (6 bases). Germline V CDR1 and CDR2: TSWWSYY, QGS. V dropped 9 bases and J dropped 0 bases, with 23 bases sitting between them. The length of the CDR3 is 17 residues. The CDR3 coding sequence is TGTGCTCTAACCTCCCCCTTTGTACTGGGAGACACCGATAAACTCATCTTT. Its translation is CALTSPFVLGDTDKLIF.

The V call is TRDV1, the J call TRDJ1; TRDD3 agrees at 10 bases. V lost 0 bases and J lost 1; bases outside the gene matches: 23. CDR1 is TSWWSYY and CDR2 is QGS in the germline V gene. The CDR3 runs 23 residues. CDR3 residues: CALGELVSPTNWGMSTATDKLIF. The DNA for the CDR3 is TGTGCTCTTGGGGAACTAGTAAGTCCGACGAACTGGGGGATGAGTACGGCCACCGATAAACTCATCTTT.

By sample fraction, this clone is medium-sized. Other DNA sequences in this sample translate to the same CDR3. The chain has TRAV29/DV5 and TRDJ1; 10 nucleotides agree with TRDD3. The CDR3 length is 18 residues. V was clipped by 2 bases and J by 9 bases; unmatched bases: 22. Germline V CDR1 and CDR2: NSMFDY, ISSIKDK. CDR3 region: CAARPYDLVLGDYRELIF. The CDR3 DNA reads as TGTGCAGCAAGACCCTACGACCTCGTACTGGGGGATTATAGGGAACTCATCTTT.

The V call is TRDV1, the J call TRDJ1; D not certain. Trimming removed 10 bases at V and 3 bases at J, with 12 bases between. The CDR3 spans 12 residues. Germline CDR1 reads TSWWSYY; CDR2 reads QGS. This chain's CDR3 is CAPGWKPDKLIF. In DNA form, the CDR3 reads TGTGCTCCTGGTTGGAAACCCGATAAACTCATCTTT.

Of note for this clone: This specimen includes other DNA sequences encoding the same CDR3. J is TRDJ1 and V is TRDV1, with 12 bases aligning to TRDD3. Germline trimming cut 0 bases from V and 3 bases from J; bases unmatched to any gene: 8. This CDR3 is built from 18 residues. CDR1 and CDR2 from the germline V gene are TSWWSYY and QGS. CDR3 region: CALGELGRYWGIPDKLIF. In DNA, the CDR3 is TGTGCTCTTGGGGAACTTGGCAGGTACTGGGGGATACCCGATAAACTCATCTTT.

This clone was seen only a few times. The chain is built from TRDV1 and TRDJ1, with 13 bases matching TRDD3. The CDR3 spans 21 residues. V gave up 5 bases and J gave up 1 base; unmatched junction bases: 19. Germline loops: CDR1 TSWWSYY, CDR2 QGS. The CDR3 sequence: CALGSFLQCTGGYAGTDKLIF. CDR3 nucleotides: TGTGCTCTTGGGAGCTTCCTACAGTGTACTGGGGGATACGCGGGCACCGATAAACTCATCTTT.

This chain connects TRDV2 to TRDJ1, with 10 bases fitting TRDD3. With 7 bases clipped from V and 7 bases from J, the junction kept 11 bases outside the gene matches. Germline CDR1 reads GEAIGNYY; CDR2 reads EKD. CDR3 length: 14 amino acids. CDR3 sequence reads: CAWKLGDFIGKLIF. CDR3 DNA sequence: TGTGCCTGGAAACTGGGGGATTTTATCGGTAAACTCATCTTT.